This T cell receptor beta chain was sequenced in a study of OX40 agonist ivuxolimab in advanced cancers. Looked up from germline, CDR1 is SGDLS and CDR2 is YYNGEE. V dropped 3 bases and J dropped 8 bases, with 8 bases sitting between them. The CDR3 extends over 12 amino acids. Sequencing used immunoSEQ multiplex PCR; TCRdb keeps in-frame clones, though not all of them. This sample has about 15,000 clones, with around four fifths found just once. The specimen comprised CD4+ or CD8+ T cells sorted from blood, sampled in a trial of the OX40 agonist ivuxolimab. V and J are TRBV9 and TRBJ1-4, with a possible D match to TRBD1 (5 bases). This TCR was recovered from an adult with an advanced solid tumor such as melanoma, head and neck, liver or kidney cancer. The CDR3 nucleotides are TGTGCCAGCAGCGGCGGGGACGAAAAACTGTTTTTT. It yields the protein CASSGGDEKLFF.